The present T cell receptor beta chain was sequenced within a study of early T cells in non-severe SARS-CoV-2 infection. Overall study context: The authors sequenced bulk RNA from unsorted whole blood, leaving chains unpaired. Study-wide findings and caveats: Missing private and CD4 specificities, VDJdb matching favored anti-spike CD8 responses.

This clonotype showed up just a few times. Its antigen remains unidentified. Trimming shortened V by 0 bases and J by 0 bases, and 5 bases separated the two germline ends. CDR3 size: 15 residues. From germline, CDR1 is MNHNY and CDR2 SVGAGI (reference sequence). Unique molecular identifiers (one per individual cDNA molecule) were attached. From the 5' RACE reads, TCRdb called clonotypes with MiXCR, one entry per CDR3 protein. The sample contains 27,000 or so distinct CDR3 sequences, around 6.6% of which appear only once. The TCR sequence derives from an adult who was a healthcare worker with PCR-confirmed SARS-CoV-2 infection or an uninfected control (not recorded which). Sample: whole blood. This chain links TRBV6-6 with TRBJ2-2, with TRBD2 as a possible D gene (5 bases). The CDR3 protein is CASSYSGANTGELFF. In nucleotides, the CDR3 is TGTGCCAGCAGTTACTCGGGAGCGAACACCGGGGAGCTGTTTTTT.